This T cell receptor (beta chain) was retrieved from a study of blood T cell repertoires in COVID-19. Study background: Whether acute or convalescent, the COVID-19 samples came from the United States, Italy and Spain. From T cells, B-cell-depleted T cells, or PBMCs came the material, which was cDNA or gDNA.

The Seattle site enrolled patients during active infection and followed them longitudinally. In the study's own analysis: Estimates of nucleated cell counts were drawn from the amplification of reference gene primers. TCRdb's table, derived via immunoSEQ multiplex PCR, lists solely in-frame clones and lacks some. Clone size and V and J calls were adopted from that table, with D and trimming inferred from the DNA. The table shows about 190,000 clones, with 82% occurring only once. Sequenced material: peripheral blood. The TCR originated in a woman aged 55-70 years with COVID-19, enrolled during active disease.

CDR3 bases: TGCAGTGCTAGTCTCCCCAGGGGGGAGGACTATGGCTACACCTTC. As protein: CSASLPRGEDYGYTF. The chain couples TRBV20-1 to TRBJ1-2; 7 nucleotides match TRBD1. The length of the CDR3 is 15 residues. The trim removed 3 bases at V and 3 bases at J, leaving 10 bases unmatched. Germline V gene sequence: CDR1 DFQATT, CDR2 SNEGSKA (reference sequence).